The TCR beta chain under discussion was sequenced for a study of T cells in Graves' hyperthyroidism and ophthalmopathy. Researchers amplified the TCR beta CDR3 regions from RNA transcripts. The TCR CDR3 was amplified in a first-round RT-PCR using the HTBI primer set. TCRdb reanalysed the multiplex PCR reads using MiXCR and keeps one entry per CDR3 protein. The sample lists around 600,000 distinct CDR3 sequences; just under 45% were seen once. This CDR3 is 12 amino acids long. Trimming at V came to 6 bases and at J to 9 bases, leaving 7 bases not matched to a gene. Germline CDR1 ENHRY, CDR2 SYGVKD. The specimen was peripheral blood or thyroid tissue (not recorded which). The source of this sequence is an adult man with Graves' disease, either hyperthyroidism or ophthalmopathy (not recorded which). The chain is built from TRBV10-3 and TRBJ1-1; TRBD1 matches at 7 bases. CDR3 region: CAIRDRRPQAFF. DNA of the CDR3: TGTGCCATCAGGGACAGGAGACCCCAAGCTTTCTTT.